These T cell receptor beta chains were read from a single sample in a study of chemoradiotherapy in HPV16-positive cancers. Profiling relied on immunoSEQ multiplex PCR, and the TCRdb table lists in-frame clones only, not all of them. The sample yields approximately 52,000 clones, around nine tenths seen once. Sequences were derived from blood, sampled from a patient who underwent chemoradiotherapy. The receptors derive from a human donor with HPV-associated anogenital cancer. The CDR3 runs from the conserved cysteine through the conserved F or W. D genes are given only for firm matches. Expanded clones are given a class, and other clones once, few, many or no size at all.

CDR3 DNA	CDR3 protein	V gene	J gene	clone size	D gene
TGTGCCAGCTCACCGGAACGTTACGAGCAGTACTTC	CASSPERYEQYF	TRBV18	TRBJ2-7	NA	NA
TGTGCCAGTAGTTCACAGAAGGGTTACACTGAAGCTTTCTTT	CASSSQKGYTEAFF	TRBV19	TRBJ1-1	NA	NA
TGTGCCAGCGGCCCTAGCGGGGCTGTGGGGAATGAGCAGTTCTTC	CASGPSGAVGNEQFF	TRBV27	TRBJ2-1	NA	TRBD2
TGTGGAGGAAGGGGGTCGTACGAGCAGTACTTC	CGGRGSYEQYF	TRBV21-1	TRBJ2-7	NA	NA
TGTGCCAGCAGCCCCGAGCTGGACTGGATTGTAAATGAGCAGTTCTTC	CASSPELDWIVNEQFF	TRBV7-2	TRBJ2-1	NA	NA
TGTGCCAGCAGCAGGACAGGGGATAGCTCCTACGAGCAGTACTTC	CASSRTGDSSYEQYF	TRBV5-4	TRBJ2-7	NA	TRBD1
TGTGCCAGTAGTATTAGGGGGCGATTCAATGAGCAGTTCTTC	CASSIRGRFNEQFF	TRBV19	TRBJ2-1	NA	TRBD1
TGCGCCAGCAGCATCGGACAGGGCGTTAGCTCCTACAATGAGCAGTTCTTC	CASSIGQGVSSYNEQFF	TRBV5-1	TRBJ2-1	few	TRBD1
TGTGCCAGTAGTATTGGGACGACGGCGGGGGCCAACGTCCTGACTTTC	CASSIGTTAGANVLTF	TRBV19	TRBJ2-6	NA	NA
TGTGCCTGGAGGGTCGGGAGCTCCTACGAGCAGTACTTC	CAWRVGSSYEQYF	TRBV30	TRBJ2-7	NA	NA
TGTGCCAGCAGCTTAAATCAGGGTGGCAATCAGCCCCAGCATTTT	CASSLNQGGNQPQHF	TRBV11-2	TRBJ1-5	NA	NA
TGTGCCACCAAACAGGAAGACGAGCAGTACTTC	CATKQEDEQYF	TRBV10-3	TRBJ2-7	NA	NA
TGTGCCAGCAGCTCGAGAAACACTGAAGCTTTCTTT	CASSSRNTEAFF	TRBV11-1	TRBJ1-1	NA	NA
TGTGCCTGGAGTGTACCTTGGAGCTCTGGGGCCAACGTCCTGACTTTC	CAWSVPWSSGANVLTF	TRBV30	TRBJ2-6	NA	NA
TGTGCCAGCAGCTCCGGCCTTGGGGGCACCGGGGAGCTGTTTTTT	CASSSGLGGTGELFF	TRBV7-6	TRBJ2-2	NA	NA
TGTGCCAGTAGTATCGTGGCGGGTGAACTGTTATTTTTT	CASSIVAGELLFF	TRBV19	TRBJ1-4	NA	NA
TGTGCCAGCAGCCTGGGGGAACATCGGGAGCAGTACTTC	CASSLGEHREQYF	TRBV11-3	TRBJ2-7	NA	NA
TGTGCCAGCAGTATGACAGTGAACGCCAAAAACATTCAGTACTTC	CASSMTVNAKNIQYF	TRBV6-6	TRBJ2-4	NA	NA
TGTGCCAGCAGCTTGAAACGGTTGAACACTGAAGCTTTCTTT	CASSLKRLNTEAFF	TRBV5-6	TRBJ1-1	once	NA
TGTGCCAGCATACGGGAGGGAACCTACGAGCAGTACTTC	CASIREGTYEQYF	TRBV18	TRBJ2-7	NA	TRBD2
TGTGCCAGCAGTGACACCTTCGCGGGCCGGGGCTACACCTTC	CASSDTFAGRGYTF	TRBV6-4	TRBJ1-2	NA	NA
TGTGCCAGCAGTCCTTCGAAAGCGGGAGCCCATGAGCAGTTCTTC	CASSPSKAGAHEQFF	TRBV6-6	TRBJ2-1	NA	TRBD2
TGTGCCAGCAGTTTATCACGGGGGGACTACGAGCAGTACTTC	CASSLSRGDYEQYF	TRBV27	TRBJ2-7	NA	TRBD2
TGTGCCAGTAGTCCGTTCGGACAGGGTAGAGCAACTAATGAAAAACTGTTTTTT	CASSPFGQGRATNEKLFF	TRBV19	TRBJ1-4	NA	TRBD1
TGTGCCAGCAGCCACGGGACAGGGGTCGGGGAGCTGTTTTTT	CASSHGTGVGELFF	TRBV4-2	TRBJ2-2	NA	TRBD1
TGTGCCAGTAGTACACTGACAGGACACACAGATACGCAGTATTTT	CASSTLTGHTDTQYF	TRBV19	TRBJ2-3	few	NA
TGTGCCTGGAGTGTACAAAACCAGCCCCAGCATTTT	CAWSVQNQPQHF	TRBV30	TRBJ1-5	NA	NA
TGTGCCAGCAGCCTCGGACGGATGGATAACTATGGCTACACCTTC	CASSLGRMDNYGYTF	TRBV6-5	TRBJ1-2	NA	NA
TGTGCCAGTAGTATTAACAGGGTCAATGAGCAGTTCTTC	CASSINRVNEQFF	TRBV19	TRBJ2-1	NA	NA
TGCGCCAGCAACCTGGACGGGGGGCAAGGCTACACCTTC	CASNLDGGQGYTF	TRBV5-1	TRBJ1-2	few	NA
TGTGCCAGCAGCTCGGACAGGGGCCAGCCCCAGCATTTT	CASSSDRGQPQHF	TRBV7-2	TRBJ1-5	NA	TRBD1
TGTGCCAGCTCACCCGGGACAGGGGGAACGGGCGAGCAGTACTTC	CASSPGTGGTGEQYF	TRBV18	TRBJ2-7	NA	TRBD1
TGTGCCAGCAGCTTAGGCCGGTTCGGTCAGCCCCAGCATTTT	CASSLGRFGQPQHF	TRBV11-2	TRBJ1-5	NA	NA
TGTGCCAGCAGTGTGACGGTAGCCAAAAACATTCAGTACTTC	CASSVTVAKNIQYF	TRBV6-5	TRBJ2-4	NA	NA
TGTGCCAGCAGCTTCGGGGGAACCGGGACGAACACTGAAGCTTTCTTT	CASSFGGTGTNTEAFF	TRBV11-3	TRBJ1-1	NA	NA
TGTGCTAGTGGCCCGGACGGACTGAACACCGGGGAGCTGTTTTTT	CASGPDGLNTGELFF	TRBV12-5	TRBJ2-2	NA	NA
TGTGCCAGCAGCTTCTGGACAGGGGGCGCAGATACGCAGTATTTT	CASSFWTGGADTQYF	TRBV5-6	TRBJ2-3	NA	TRBD1
TGCGCCAGCAGCTTGGCCACCCAGAGGGCAGATACGCAGTATTTT	CASSLATQRADTQYF	TRBV5-1	TRBJ2-3	NA	NA
TGTGCCAGCAGTACGAGAAACTCCAACACCGGGGAGCTGTTTTTT	CASSTRNSNTGELFF	TRBV6-5	TRBJ2-2	NA	NA
TGTGCCAGCAGCCCCGGGACAGGGGACTACGAGCAGTACTTC	CASSPGTGDYEQYF	TRBV6-5	TRBJ2-7	NA	TRBD1
TGTGCCAGCAGCGCCTCAGGGGGCGTCGAGCAGTACTTC	CASSASGGVEQYF	TRBV11-3	TRBJ2-7	NA	TRBD1
TGTGCCTGGACCAGAGGGACAGGGATGCAAGAGACCCAGTACTTC	CAWTRGTGMQETQYF	TRBV30	TRBJ2-5	NA	TRBD1
TGTGCCAGCAGTTACCGGGACACCTACGAGCAGTACTTC	CASSYRDTYEQYF	TRBV6-5	TRBJ2-7	NA	NA
TGTGCCAGCAGTTCGGGAAAAAGGGGAAACAATCAGCCCCAGCATTTT	CASSSGKRGNNQPQHF	TRBV27	TRBJ1-5	NA	NA
TGTGCCAGTAGTATCCCGACTAGCGGGAGGGCCAATGAGCAGTTCTTC	CASSIPTSGRANEQFF	TRBV19	TRBJ2-1	NA	TRBD2